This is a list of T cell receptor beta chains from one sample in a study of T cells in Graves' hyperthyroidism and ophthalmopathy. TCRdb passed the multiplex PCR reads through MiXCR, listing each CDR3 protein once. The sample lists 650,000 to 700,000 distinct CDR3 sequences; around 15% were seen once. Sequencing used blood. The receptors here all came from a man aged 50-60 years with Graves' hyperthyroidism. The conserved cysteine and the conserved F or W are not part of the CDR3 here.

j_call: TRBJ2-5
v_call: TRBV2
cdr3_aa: ASSDGAAQETQY

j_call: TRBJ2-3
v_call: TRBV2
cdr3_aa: ASSETVRGTDTQY

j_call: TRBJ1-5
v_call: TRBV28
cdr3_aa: ASREKMGQGRVNQPQH

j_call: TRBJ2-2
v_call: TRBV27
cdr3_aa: ASTTSGSRTGELF

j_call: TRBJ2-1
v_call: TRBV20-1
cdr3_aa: SASSTSGGYNEQF

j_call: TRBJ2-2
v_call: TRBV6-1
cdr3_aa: ASSLQDRGLF

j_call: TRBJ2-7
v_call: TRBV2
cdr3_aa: ASSDTGVYEQY

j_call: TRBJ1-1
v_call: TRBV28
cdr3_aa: ASSQTANTEAF

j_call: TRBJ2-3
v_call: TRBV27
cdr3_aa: AQISTDTQY

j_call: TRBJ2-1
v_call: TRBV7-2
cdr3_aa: ASSLRTSGRKGEQF